The T cell receptor (beta chain) described here comes from a study of blood T cell repertoires in COVID-19. As for the study in general: COVID-19 samples, acute and convalescent, were from the United States, Italy and Spain. The cDNA or gDNA used as material had been derived from T cells, B-cell-depleted T cells, or PBMCs.

In the study's own analysis: How many nucleated cells were present was estimated from reference gene primer amplification. Some clones are missing from TCRdb's copy, which holds only in-frame ones; the method was immunoSEQ multiplex PCR. V, J and clone size derive from that table, while D and trimming were established from the DNA sequence. This table holds over 150,000 clones, around nine tenths found once. V was clipped by 6 bases and J by 3 bases, with 9 bases between them. In germline, CDR1 is SNHLY, CDR2 FYNNEI. The CDR3 is 13 residues long. This clone was found once. This chain links TRBV2 with TRBJ1-3, with D tentatively TRBD1 (6 bases). The sequenced sample consisted of peripheral blood. The clonotype was recovered from a man aged 35-49 years with active or convalescent COVID-19. CDR3 residues: CASSDRFGNTIYF. In nucleotides, the CDR3 is TGTGCCAGCAGCGACAGGTTTGGAAACACCATATATTTT.